The 28 T cell receptor beta chains presented below share a single source sample, sequenced in a study of beta chain features in type 1 diabetes. cDNA synthesis used the whole RNA isolate, giving expressed TCRB sequences. Assay: immunoSEQ multiplex PCR; the TCRdb copy retains only in-frame clones and omits some. Here the sample spans some 150,000 clones, approximately 8.7% being singletons. Their antigen targets remain unknown. Overall study findings and caveats: Patients with Type 1 diabetes showed moderately but significantly shorter TCRB CDR3s in all four CD4+ subsets.

What was sequenced was central memory CD4+ T cells from blood. The receptors shown here come from a woman aged 25 to 39 with type 1 diabetes.

This clone was recorded a few times. This chain uses TRBV10-3 with TRBJ2-5, with D possibly matching TRBD2 (5 bases). The V and J ends lost 7 bases and 6 bases respectively, with 12 bases between them. This CDR3 contains 12 residues. The germline CDR1 and CDR2 sequences are ENHRY and SYGVKD. CDR3 in amino acids: CAINGEGKTQYF. In DNA form, the CDR3 reads TGTGCCATCAACGGGGAAGGAAAGACCCAGTACTTC.

V gene TRBV15 combines with J gene TRBJ1-4; D is uncertain. Trimming shortened V by 3 bases and J by 12 bases, and 11 bases separated the two germline ends. Germline V lookup: CDR1 LNHNV, CDR2 YYDKDF (reference sequence). This CDR3 has 12 residues. In DNA form, the CDR3 reads TGTGCCACCAGCAGTCTGGACTCGGAACTGTTTTTT. This sequence encodes CATSSLDSELFF.

The CDR3 bases are TGTGCCAGTAGTATTCAGGGGGTTAACGCCAAGCAGTACTTC. This encodes CASSIQGVNAKQYF. The rearrangement joins TRBV19 to TRBJ2-7, with 7 bases fitting TRBD1. The ends lost 3 bases at V and 8 bases at J; junction bases unmatched: 10. The CDR3 has 14 residues. Germline assignment: CDR1 LNHDA and CDR2 SQIVND (reference sequence).

This clone showed up just a few times. The J gene is TRBJ2-5, the V gene TRBV2, with D possibly matching TRBD1 (6 bases). Germline V gene data show CDR1 as SNHLY and CDR2 as FYNNEI. The V and J ends lost 4 bases and 3 bases respectively, with 6 bases between them. The CDR3 loop spans 12 amino acids. Written as DNA, the CDR3 is TGTGCCAGCAGTGGGACAGAAGAGACCCAGTACTTC. Its translation is CASSGTEETQYF.

The chain links TRBV11-2 to TRBJ2-5; TRBD2 aligns across 7 bases. V dropped 5 bases and J dropped 5; count of bases not matched to a gene: 14. Germline CDR1 reads SGHAT; CDR2 reads FQNNGV. CDR3 length equals 16 residues. CDR3 coding DNA: TGTGCCAGCAGCCGCATGGGGGGGATGAGGAGGGAGACCCAGTACTTC. Its translation: CASSRMGGMRRETQYF.

This chain joins TRBV19 and TRBJ1-2; 7 nucleotides match TRBD1. This CDR3 contains 18 residues. From germline, CDR1 is LNHDA and CDR2 SQIVND (reference sequence). V dropped 7 bases and J dropped 0; count of bases not matched to a gene: 17. The CDR3 DNA is TGTGCCAGTACCCCGGGACAGCCCTCACCAATAACTAACTATGGCTACACCTTC. Its protein is CASTPGQPSPITNYGYTF. Using reference TRBV19 and TRBJ1-2 for the parts outside the CDR3, the full variable domain is DGGITQSPKYLFRKEGQNVTLSCEQNLNHDAMYWYRQDPGQGLRLIYYSQIVNDFQKGDIAEGYSVSREKKESFPLTVTSAQKNPTAFYLCASTPGQPSPITNYGYTFGSGTRLTVV.

J is TRBJ2-5 and V is TRBV5-4; TRBD2 matches at 11 bases. This CDR3 has 16 residues. Germline CDR1 is SGHNT and CDR2 is YYREEE (reference sequence). V shed 4 bases, J shed 1 base, and the junction held 6 bases outside the gene matches. The CDR3 here is CASSGSGTSGQETQYF. The CDR3 DNA sequence: TGTGCCAGCAGCGGCTCCGGGACTAGCGGCCAAGAGACCCAGTACTTC.

Written as DNA, the CDR3 is TGCAGCGTTTACAGGTCCTTAGGCTACACCTTC. Amino acids: CSVYRSLGYTF. This chain uses TRBV29-1 with TRBJ1-2, with D possibly being TRBD1 (5 bases). V lost 5 bases to trimming and J lost 8 bases, with 12 bases between them. This CDR3 region has 11 residues. Per the germline V gene, CDR1 is SQVTM and CDR2 is ANQGSEA. Combining the CDR3 with reference TRBV29-1 and TRBJ1-2 gives the whole variable domain SAVISQKPSRDICQRGTSLTIQCQVDSQVTMMFWYRQQPGQSLTLIATANQGSEATYESGFVIDKFPISRPNLTFSTLTVSNMSPEDSSIYLCSVYRSLGYTFGSGTRLTVV.

V is TRBV5-1 and J is TRBJ2-6; D gene uncertain. V was cut by 1 base and J by 0 bases, with 8 bases left in between. The CDR3 contains 16 residues. Germline CDR1 is SGHRS and CDR2 is YFSETQ. CDR3 sequence (DNA): TGCGCCAGCAGCTTGTTCCAGGTCTCTGGGGCCAACGTCCTGACTTTC. It yields the protein CASSLFQVSGANVLTF.

This clone was seen once. The V gene is TRBV10-2, the J gene TRBJ1-1; TRBD1 matches 8 bases. CDR1 is WSHSY and CDR2 is SAAADI in the germline V gene. The CDR3 has 16 residues. J gave up 5 bases and V 5 bases, and 13 bases lay outside the gene matches. CDR3 amino acids: CASSPFMTGADTEAFF. In DNA, the CDR3 is TGCGCCAGCAGTCCCTTCATGACAGGGGCGGATACTGAAGCTTTCTTT.

This sequence joins TRBV13 and TRBJ2-3; tentative D call: TRBD2 (6 bases). Trimming removed 5 bases from V and 4 bases from J, with 10 bases in between. CDR3 size: 13 residues. Germline V gene sequence: CDR1 PRHDT, CDR2 FYEKMQ (reference sequence). As DNA, the CDR3 is TGTGCCAGCAGCCCTGGGGAGGCAGATACGCAGTATTTT. Residues: CASSPGEADTQYF.

This clone was counted a few times. The chain combines TRBV6-1 with TRBJ2-7; 11 nucleotides agree with TRBD2. Looked up from germline, CDR1 is MNHNS and CDR2 is SASEGT. CDR3 length: 14 amino acids. The J segment lost 0 bases and the V segment lost 7 bases, leaving 2 bases of the junction unmatched. This chain's CDR3 is CASKTSGSSYEQYF. The CDR3 region has the DNA TGTGCCAGCAAAACTAGCGGGAGCTCCTACGAGCAGTACTTC.

V and J are TRBV6-1 and TRBJ1-4; weak D call: TRBD1 (5 bases). V lost 6 bases to trimming and J lost 6 bases, with 11 bases between them. CDR1 is MNHNS and CDR2 is SASEGT in the germline V gene. The CDR3 is 13 residues long. As DNA, the CDR3 is TGTGCCAGCAGGTCACCGGGGGATGAAAAACTGTTTTTT. Translating gives CASRSPGDEKLFF.

This clone was picked up a small number of times. V is TRBV2 and J is TRBJ1-1, with 8 nucleotides matching TRBD1. V shed 3 bases and J 1 base; nucleotides not matched to a gene: 7. Germline lookup yields CDR1 SNHLY and CDR2 FYNNEI. The CDR3 has 16 amino acids. The DNA of the CDR3 is TGTGCCAGCAGTGAGATAACCGGGACAGGGAACACTGAAGCTTTCTTT. Encoded protein: CASSEITGTGNTEAFF.

The V gene is TRBV7-3, the J gene TRBJ2-1; D possibly corresponds to TRBD1 (5 bases). Germline V CDR1 and CDR2: SGHTA, FQGTGA. Trimming pared 3 bases from V and 7 bases from J, leaving 7 bases between. This CDR3 comprises 12 residues. The DNA of the CDR3 is TGTGCCAGCAGCTTCCAGGGAAATGAGCAGTTCTTC. Residues: CASSFQGNEQFF.

The rearrangement joins TRBV29-1 to TRBJ2-1; 12 nucleotides line up with TRBD2. This CDR3 is built from 15 residues. The germline V gene encodes CDR1 SQVTM and CDR2 ANQGSEA. The junction had 5 bases not matched to a gene; V was cut back by 4 bases and J by 4 bases. CDR3: CSVGASGRGYNEQFF. The CDR3 coding sequence is TGCAGCGTTGGGGCTAGCGGGAGGGGGTACAATGAGCAGTTCTTC.

The chain couples TRBV7-2 to TRBJ1-5; no clear D. The CDR3 totals 15 residues. Germline V lookup: CDR1 SGHTA, CDR2 FQGNSA. Trimming cost V 5 bases and J 6 bases, with 17 bases left between them. The CDR3 sequence: CASSPRYGRPQPQHF. CDR3 bases: TGTGCCAGCAGCCCCCGGTACGGGAGGCCTCAGCCCCAGCATTTT. The full variable domain, with the rest looked up from reference TRBV7-2 and TRBJ1-5, is GAGVSQSPSNKVTEKGKDVELRCDPISGHTALYWYRQSLGQGLEFLIYFQGNSAPDKSGLPSDRFSAERTGGSVSTLTIQRTQQEDSAVYLCASSPRYGRPQPQHFGDGTRLSIL.

This rearrangement joins TRBV28 to TRBJ1-5; a possible D gene is TRBD1 (6 bases). The CDR3 contains 14 residues. CDR1 is MDHEN and CDR2 is SYDVKM in the germline V gene. V lost 2 bases and J 5 bases, leaving 10 bases between the germline ends. This CDR3 is CASSLRTEDQPQHF. In DNA, the CDR3 is TGTGCCAGCAGTTTAAGGACAGAGGATCAGCCCCAGCATTTT.

The chain recombines TRBV18 with TRBJ2-3; 10 nucleotides align to TRBD2. The J segment lost 0 bases and the V segment lost 6 bases, leaving 3 bases of the junction unmatched. Germline assignment: CDR1 KGHSH and CDR2 LQKENI. The CDR3 extends over 15 amino acids. The CDR3: CASSWTSGSTDTQYF. The CDR3 nucleotides read TGTGCCAGCTCCTGGACTAGCGGTAGCACAGATACGCAGTATTTT. Full variable domain (outside the CDR3, taken from reference TRBV18 and TRBJ2-3): NAGVMQNPRHLVRRRGQEARLRCSPMKGHSHVYWYRQLPEEGLKFMVYLQKENIIDESGMPKERFSAEFPKEGPSILRIQQVVRGDSAAYFCASSWTSGSTDTQYFGPGTRLTVL.

CDR3 residues: CSVMRDSGANVLTF. The CDR3 DNA sequence: TGCAGCGTTATGAGAGACTCTGGGGCCAACGTCCTGACTTTC. The chain employs TRBV29-1 and TRBJ2-6; D not resolved. Looked up from germline, CDR1 is SQVTM and CDR2 is ANQGSEA. CDR3 size: 14 residues. V lost 5 bases and J 0 bases, leaving 8 bases between the germline ends.

This clone has a handful of counts. J is TRBJ1-1 and V is TRBV19; D may be TRBD1 (5 bases). Germline loops: CDR1 LNHDA, CDR2 SQIVND (reference sequence). The germline V and J ends were trimmed by 3 bases and 1 base, with 18 bases remaining between them. The CDR3 consists of 17 residues. The CDR3 nucleotides are TGTGCCAGTAGTATGGTCCGGCAAGGGGCGCGGAACACTGAAGCTTTCTTT. Translated: CASSMVRQGARNTEAFF.

The rearrangement joins TRBV19 to TRBJ2-1; 11 nucleotides match TRBD2. CDR3 size: 14 residues. J was trimmed by 12 bases and V by 7 bases; bases with no gene match: 11. In germline, CDR1 is LNHDA, CDR2 SQIVND (reference sequence). DNA of the CDR3: TGTGCCAGTAAGCCCACGTCGGGACTAGCGGCGCAGTTCTTC. This encodes CASKPTSGLAAQFF.

The chain recombines TRBV7-9 with TRBJ2-1, with D maybe TRBD2 (5 bases). The germline V gene has CDR1 SEHNR and CDR2 FQNEAQ (reference sequence). CDR3 size: 14 residues. Trimming left V 6 bases short and J 0 bases short, with 9 bases between. The CDR3, as DNA: TGTGCCAGCAGACCGGGGAGCTCCTACAATGAGCAGTTCTTC. Protein product: CASRPGSSYNEQFF. The whole variable domain, remainder taken from reference TRBV7-9 and TRBJ2-1, is DTGVSQNPRHKITKRGQNVTFRCDPISEHNRLYWYRQTLGQGPEFLTYFQNEAQLEKSRLLSDRFSAERPKGSFSTLEIQRTEQGDSAMYLCASRPGSSYNEQFFGPGTRLTVL.

This clone was seen a handful of times. The chain couples TRBV5-4 to TRBJ2-1; TRBD2 agrees at 7 bases. This CDR3 contains 15 residues. Germline V gene sequence: CDR1 SGHNT, CDR2 YYREEE (reference sequence). With 3 bases clipped from V and 7 bases from J, the junction kept 10 bases outside the gene matches. The CDR3, as DNA: TGTGCCAGCAGCTCGAGACTAGCTAAAAGGAATGAGCAGTTCTTC. Translation: CASSSRLAKRNEQFF.

The chain uses TRBV2 and TRBJ2-7; TRBD1 matches 8 bases. The CDR3 spans 13 residues. The germline V gene has CDR1 SNHLY and CDR2 FYNNEI. After removal of 7 bases from V and 6 bases from J, the junction contained 8 bases not matched to a gene. Here the CDR3 reads CASKRQGQSEQYF. As DNA, the CDR3 is TGTGCCAGCAAGAGACAGGGGCAGTCCGAGCAGTACTTC.

The chain recombines TRBV7-3 with TRBJ2-3, with 8 nucleotides matching TRBD2. V lost 5 bases, J lost 4 bases, and 5 bases stayed unmatched. The CDR3 has 14 residues. Germline loops: CDR1 SGHTA, CDR2 FQGTGA. DNA of the CDR3: TGTGCCAGCAGCCCCGGACTAGCTTCAGATACGCAGTATTTT. It specifies CASSPGLASDTQYF.

This clone was detected only a few times. The V gene is TRBV7-2, the J gene TRBJ2-1, with a possible D match to TRBD2 (7 bases). CDR1 SGHTA and CDR2 FQGNSA come from the germline V gene. This CDR3 has 16 residues. Trimming stripped 0 bases from V and 4 bases from J, with 13 bases between. Written as DNA, the CDR3 is TGTGCCAGCAGCTTAGCGGGGGGGGCCAAATACAATGAGCAGTTCTTC. The encoded protein is CASSLAGGAKYNEQFF.

This clone appeared a few times. The chain carries TRBV9 and TRBJ1-2; TRBD1 is a possible D gene (5 bases). The ends were cut back, 5 bases at V and 4 bases at J, with 9 bases in the middle. This CDR3 is built from 12 residues. Germline values: CDR1 SGDLS, CDR2 YYNGEE. For the CDR3, the DNA is TGTGCCAGCAGTGAGGACACCTATGGCTACACCTTC. It is translated as CASSEDTYGYTF.